The clone carrying this T cell receptor beta chain was counted between two and nine times. Only Caucasian adults living in Nashville, Tennessee made up the donor group. The sample is drawn from a study of shared clonotypes between healthy human individuals. The authors distributed each subset's genomic DNA evenly over several immunoSEQ plates. TCRdb's table, derived via immunoSEQ multiplex PCR, lists solely in-frame clones and lacks some. The sample holds about 770,000 clones; roughly 72% are singletons and the top ten take over 1.5%. This CDR3 spans 13 amino acids. V lost 3 bases and J lost 0, with 3 bases in between. Germline assignment: CDR1 LNHDA and CDR2 SQIVND (reference sequence).

The genes are TRBV19 and TRBJ1-3; D unresolved. Sequencing was performed on memory CD4+ T cells sorted from blood. Indicated subset: CD45RA-negative fraction. This TCR came from a woman in her twenties or thirties in good health. This CDR3 is CASSIGSGNTIYF. The CDR3 bases are TGTGCCAGTAGTATTGGCTCTGGAAACACCATATATTTT. The variable domain in full, with the rest retrieved from reference TRBV19 and TRBJ1-3, is DGGITQSPKYLFRKEGQNVTLSCEQNLNHDAMYWYRQDPGQGLRLIYYSQIVNDFQKGDIAEGYSVSREKKESFPLTVTSAQKNPTAFYLCASSIGSGNTIYFGEGSWLTVV.